The clone carrying this T cell receptor (beta chain) was seen only a few times. This CDR3 comprises 14 residues. The V gene's germline CDR1 is SGHTA and CDR2 FQGNSA. V dropped 6 bases and J dropped 0 bases, with 12 bases sitting between them. This specimen comes from a study of blood T cell repertoires in COVID-19. Looking at the study overall: COVID-19 samples from acute and convalescent phases originated in the United States, Italy and Spain. T cells, B-cell-depleted T cells, or PBMCs supplied cDNA or gDNA.

Per the original methods: Nucleated cell counts were estimated from reference gene primer amplification. The repertoire was sequenced with immunoSEQ multiplex PCR; TCRdb's copy has only in-frame clones and lacks some. From that table come the V and J calls and clone size; the DNA was used to work out D and trimming. The sample has 150,000 to 200,000 clones, 65% to 85% seen once. The sample consisted of peripheral blood. The chain combines TRBV7-2 with TRBJ2-7, with D tentatively TRBD2 (5 bases). The sequence derives from a human donor with acute or convalescent COVID-19. The donor label of this sample is uncertain. CDR3 DNA sequence: TGTGCCAGCAGGATAGGAGGCGGCTCCTACGAGCAGTACTTC. Translating it yields CASRIGGGSYEQYF. The complete variable domain, with remaining parts taken from reference TRBV7-2 and TRBJ2-7, reads GAGVSQSPSNKVTEKGKDVELRCDPISGHTALYWYRQSLGQGLEFLIYFQGNSAPDKSGLPSDRFSAERTGGSVSTLTIQRTQQEDSAVYLCASRIGGGSYEQYFGPGTRLTVT.